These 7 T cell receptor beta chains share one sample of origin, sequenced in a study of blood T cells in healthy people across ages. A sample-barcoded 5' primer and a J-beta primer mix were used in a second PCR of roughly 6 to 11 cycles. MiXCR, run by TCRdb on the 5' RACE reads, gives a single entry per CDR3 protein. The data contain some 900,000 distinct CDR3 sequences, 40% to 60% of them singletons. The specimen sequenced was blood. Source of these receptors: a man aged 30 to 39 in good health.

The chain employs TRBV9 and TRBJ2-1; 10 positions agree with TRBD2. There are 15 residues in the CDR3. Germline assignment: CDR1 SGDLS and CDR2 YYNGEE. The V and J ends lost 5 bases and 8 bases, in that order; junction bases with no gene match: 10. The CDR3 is CASSGSSGGFYEQFF. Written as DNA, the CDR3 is TGTGCCAGCAGTGGGTCTAGCGGGGGTTTCTATGAGCAGTTCTTC.

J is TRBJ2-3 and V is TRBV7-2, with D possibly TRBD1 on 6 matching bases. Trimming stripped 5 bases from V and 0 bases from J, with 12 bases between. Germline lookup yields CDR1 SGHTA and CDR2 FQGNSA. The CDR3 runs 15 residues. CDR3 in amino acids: CASSTRGSSTDTQYF. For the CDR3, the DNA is TGTGCCAGCAGCACCAGGGGCTCTAGCACAGATACGCAGTATTTT.

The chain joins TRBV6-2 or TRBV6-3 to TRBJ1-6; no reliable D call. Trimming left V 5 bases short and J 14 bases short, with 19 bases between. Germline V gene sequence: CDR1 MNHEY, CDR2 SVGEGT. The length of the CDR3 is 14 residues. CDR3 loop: CASSRNTGEESLHF. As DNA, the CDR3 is TGTGCCAGCAGTCGTAACACCGGCGAGGAGTCCCTCCACTTT.

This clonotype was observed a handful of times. The chain's CDR3 is CASSSLHEQYF. The CDR3 bases are TGTGCCAGCAGCTCCCTACACGAGCAGTACTTC. This chain links TRBV6-2 or TRBV6-3 with TRBJ2-5, with no clear D. The DNA end lines up better with TRBJ2-7; the J call may be wrong. The germline V gene encodes CDR1 MNHEY and CDR2 SVGEGT. The CDR3 length is 11 residues.

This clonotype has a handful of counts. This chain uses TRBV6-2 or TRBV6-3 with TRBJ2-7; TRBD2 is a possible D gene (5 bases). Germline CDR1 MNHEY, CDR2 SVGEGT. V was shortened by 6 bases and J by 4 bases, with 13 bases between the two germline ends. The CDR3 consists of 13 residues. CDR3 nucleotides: TGTGCCAGCAGCAAAGGAGGAGTTTACGAGCAGTACTTC. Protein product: CASSKGGVYEQYF.

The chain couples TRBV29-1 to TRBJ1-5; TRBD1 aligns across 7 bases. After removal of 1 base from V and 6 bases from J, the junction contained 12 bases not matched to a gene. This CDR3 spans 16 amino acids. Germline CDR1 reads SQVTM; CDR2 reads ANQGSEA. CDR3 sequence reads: CSVEVRGTRGAQPQHF. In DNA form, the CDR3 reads TGCAGCGTTGAAGTGCGCGGGACCAGGGGGGCTCAGCCCCAGCATTTT. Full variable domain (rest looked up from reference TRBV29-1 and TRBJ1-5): SAVISQKPSRDICQRGTSLTIQCQVDSQVTMMFWYRQQPGQSLTLIATANQGSEATYESGFVIDKFPISRPNLTFSTLTVSNMSPEDSSIYLCSVEVRGTRGAQPQHFGDGTRLSIL.

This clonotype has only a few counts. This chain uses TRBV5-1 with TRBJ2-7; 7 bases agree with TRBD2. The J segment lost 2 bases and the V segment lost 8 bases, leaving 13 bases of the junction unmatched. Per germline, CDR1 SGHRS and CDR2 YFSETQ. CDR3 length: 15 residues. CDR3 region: CARRSVAGRTYEQYF. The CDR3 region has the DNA TGCGCCAGGCGATCAGTAGCGGGCAGAACCTACGAGCAGTACTTC. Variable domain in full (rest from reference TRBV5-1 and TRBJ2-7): KAGVTQTPRYLIKTRGQQVTLSCSPISGHRSVSWYQQTPGQGLQFLFEYFSETQRNKGNFPGRFSGRQFSNSRSEMNVSTLELGDSALYLCARRSVAGRTYEQYFGPGTRLTVT.